This TCR beta chain was found in a study of HIV-infected patients and healthy controls. Broader study findings: Size-matching overweighted rare events from HIV-infected data when comparing patients with controls.

Trimming removed 5 bases from V and 4 bases from J; junction bases left unmatched: 5. The CDR3 length is 13 residues. The germline CDR1 and CDR2 sequences are LNHDA and SQIVND (reference sequence). cDNA was made from about 500 ng RNA using alpha and beta constant primers. Separate chain-specific third strand synthesis with multiplexing indices produced the alpha and beta libraries. A single primer pair per chain amplified all rearrangements, with per-molecule barcodes. TCRdb reprocessed the 5' RACE reads with MiXCR, giving one entry per CDR3 protein. The table includes about 12,000 distinct CDR3 sequences, about 5.1% detected once. Note on this clonotype: Its antigen is still unknown.

The repertoire came from unfractionated whole blood and reflected all unsorted peripheral T cells. The sequenced sample consisted of blood. The origin of this receptor is an adult in good health. V and J are TRBV19 and TRBJ2-7; 7 bases are shared with TRBD1. Here the CDR3 reads CASSRDRLYEQYF. CDR3 DNA sequence: TGTGCCAGTAGTCGGGACAGACTTTACGAGCAGTACTTC.